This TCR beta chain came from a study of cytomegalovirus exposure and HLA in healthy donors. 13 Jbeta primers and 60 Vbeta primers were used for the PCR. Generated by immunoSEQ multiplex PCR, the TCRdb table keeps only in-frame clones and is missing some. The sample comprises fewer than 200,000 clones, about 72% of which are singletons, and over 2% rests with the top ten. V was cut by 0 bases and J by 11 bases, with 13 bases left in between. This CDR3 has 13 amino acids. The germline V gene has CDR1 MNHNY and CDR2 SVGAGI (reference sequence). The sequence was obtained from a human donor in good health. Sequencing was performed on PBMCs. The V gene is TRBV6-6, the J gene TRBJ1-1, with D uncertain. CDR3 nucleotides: TGTGCCAGCAGTTACTCTCCGGATACTAGGGCTTTCTTT. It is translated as CASSYSPDTRAFF.